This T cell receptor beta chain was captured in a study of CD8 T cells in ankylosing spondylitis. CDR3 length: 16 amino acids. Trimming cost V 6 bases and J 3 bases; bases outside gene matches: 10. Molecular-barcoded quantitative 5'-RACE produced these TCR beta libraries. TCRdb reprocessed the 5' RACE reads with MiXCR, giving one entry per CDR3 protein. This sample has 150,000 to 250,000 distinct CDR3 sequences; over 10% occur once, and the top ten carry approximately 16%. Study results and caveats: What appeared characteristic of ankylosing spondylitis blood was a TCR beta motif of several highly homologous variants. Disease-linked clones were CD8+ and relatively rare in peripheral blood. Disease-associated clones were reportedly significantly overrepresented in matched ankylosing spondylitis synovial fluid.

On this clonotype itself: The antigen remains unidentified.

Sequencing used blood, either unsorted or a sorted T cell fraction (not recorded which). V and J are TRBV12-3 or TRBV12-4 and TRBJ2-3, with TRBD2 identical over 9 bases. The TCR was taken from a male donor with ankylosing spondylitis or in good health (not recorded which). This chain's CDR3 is CASSSAPGLATDTQYF. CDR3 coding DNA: TGTGCCAGCAGCTCCGCCCCGGGACTAGCAACAGATACGCAGTATTTT.